This T cell receptor (beta chain) was sequenced in a study of CD8 T cells in ankylosing spondylitis. TCRdb called the 5' RACE reads again in MiXCR, with one record for every CDR3 protein. Of about 240,000 distinct CDR3 sequences listed, about 11% are singletons. The sequence was obtained from a male donor with ankylosing spondylitis or in good health (not recorded which). Sequenced: blood, either unsorted or a sorted T cell fraction (not recorded which).

The CDR3 DNA follows: TGTGCCAGCAGCTCCAGAGGGGAGTACGCCTACAATGAGCAGTTCTTC. Protein product: CASSSRGEYAYNEQFF. The chain combines TRBV13 with TRBJ2-1; D tentatively fits TRBD1 or TRBD2 (5 bases each). This CDR3 has 16 residues. Germline loops: CDR1 PRHDT, CDR2 FYEKMQ (reference sequence). V lost 4 bases and J lost 2, with 15 bases in between. Based on the CDR3 plus reference TRBV13 and TRBJ2-1, the full variable domain is AAGVIQSPRHLIKEKRETATLKCYPIPRHDTVYWYQQGPGQDPQFLISFYEKMQSDKGSIPDRFSAQQFSDYHSELNMSSLELGDSALYFCASSSRGEYAYNEQFFGPGTRLTVL.